This paragraph reports one TCR beta chain. No antigen is known for it. Germline CDR1 reads MGHDK; CDR2 reads SYGVNS. The CDR3 covers 13 residues. These data originate in a study of monozygotic twins with inflammatory bowel disease. Points from the study as a whole: On the inverse Simpson index, IBD patients scored lower for TCRbeta diversity than healthy co-twins.

Used for each TCR library was about 3,800 ng of total RNA. cDNA for TCRalpha and TCRbeta was amplified by nested PCRs of roughly 16 then 8 to 10 cycles. Each CDR3 protein gets one entry in TCRdb, which reprocessed the 5' RACE reads and gives no DNA. The sample is made up of tens of thousands of distinct CDR3 sequences, and the top ten hold less than 7.5% of it. Every donor provided one blood sample measuring around 2.4 ml. V and J are TRBV25-1 and TRBJ1-1. The specimen sequenced was blood. This TCR came from a human donor with ulcerative colitis or Crohn's disease, or a healthy co-twin of an affected twin (not recorded which). CDR3: CASSALLNTEAFF.